The entry below describes one TCR beta chain. Its specificity is not known. A read error may produce the germline difference seen at one junction end. Both iRepertoire HTBI primers and Arm-PCR of CDR3 regions were used to build the TCR beta libraries. TCRdb re-analysed the multiplex PCR reads in MiXCR, keeping a single row per CDR3 protein. The data contain about 370,000 distinct CDR3 sequences, about a sixth of them singletons. Documented time point: newly diagnosed GD, antithyroid drugs for less than 3 months. There was RNA extracted from PBMCs, and the TCR library was made from it. These data originate in a study of regulatory T cells in long-lasting Graves disease. CDR3 length: 14 amino acids. Study-wide results and limits: There was favoring of TRBV28, TRBJ1-2 and TRBJ2-5 in persistent disease. No thyroid tissue was studied; the work used peripheral blood only.

The chain has TRBV12-3 or TRBV12-4 and TRBJ2-5, with D possibly being TRBD1 or TRBD2 (5 bases each). The source material was peripheral blood mononuclear cells (PBMCs), sampled at new diagnosis, from a patient treated with antithyroid drugs. The origin of this receptor is a female donor with Graves disease. The CDR3 DNA follows: TGTGCCACCAGTGATTTCGCCCGGGACGAGACCCAGTACTTC. It encodes CATSDFARDETQYF.